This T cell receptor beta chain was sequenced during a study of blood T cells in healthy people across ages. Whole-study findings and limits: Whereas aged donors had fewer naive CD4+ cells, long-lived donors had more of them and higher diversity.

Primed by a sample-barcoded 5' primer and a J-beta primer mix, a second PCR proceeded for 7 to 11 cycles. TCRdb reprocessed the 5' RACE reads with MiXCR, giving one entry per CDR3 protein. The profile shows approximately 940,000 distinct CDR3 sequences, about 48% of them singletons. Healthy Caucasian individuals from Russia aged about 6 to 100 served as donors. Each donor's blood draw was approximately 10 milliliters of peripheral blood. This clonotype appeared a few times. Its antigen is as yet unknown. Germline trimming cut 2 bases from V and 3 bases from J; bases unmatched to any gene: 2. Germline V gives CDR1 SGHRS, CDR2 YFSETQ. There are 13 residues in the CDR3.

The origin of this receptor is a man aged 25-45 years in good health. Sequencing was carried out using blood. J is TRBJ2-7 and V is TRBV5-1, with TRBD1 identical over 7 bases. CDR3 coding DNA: TGCGCCAGCAGCTTACAGGGGTACTACGAGCAGTACTTC. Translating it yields CASSLQGYYEQYF.